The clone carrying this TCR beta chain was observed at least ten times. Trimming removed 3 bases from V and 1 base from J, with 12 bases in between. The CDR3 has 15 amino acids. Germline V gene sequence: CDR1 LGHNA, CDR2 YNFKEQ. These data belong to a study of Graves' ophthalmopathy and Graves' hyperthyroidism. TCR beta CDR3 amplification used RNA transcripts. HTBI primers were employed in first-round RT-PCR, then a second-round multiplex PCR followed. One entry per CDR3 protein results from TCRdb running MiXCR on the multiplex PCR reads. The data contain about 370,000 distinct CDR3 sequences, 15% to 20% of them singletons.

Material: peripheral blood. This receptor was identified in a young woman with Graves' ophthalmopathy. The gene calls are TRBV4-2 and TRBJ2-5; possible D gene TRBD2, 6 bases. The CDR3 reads CASSHTPGLQETQYF. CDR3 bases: TGTGCCAGCAGCCACACACCGGGACTCCAAGAGACCCAGTACTTC.